This entry lists 8 T cell receptor beta chains sequenced from one sample in a study of T cells expressing NK-cell markers. Each CDR3 protein gets one entry in TCRdb, which reprocessed the 5' RACE reads and gives no DNA. In total, the table holds 500,000 to 700,000 distinct CDR3 sequences. The source material was blood T cells: a sorted CD56 or NKG2C T cell subset, CD4+ or CD8+ T cells, or bulk PBMC T cells (not recorded which). These receptors originate from a man aged 18 to 29 in good health.

The CDR3 sequence: CASGQGVTYEQYF. The V gene is TRBV27, the J gene TRBJ2-7; without DNA, the TCRdb call of TRBD1 cannot be checked. CDR1 is MNHEY and CDR2 is SMNVEV in the germline V gene (reference sequence). The CDR3 is made up of 13 amino acids.

This rearrangement joins TRBV10-3 to TRBJ2-1; no DNA is available, so the TRBD2 call from TCRdb remains unchecked. CDR1 and CDR2 from the germline V gene are ENHRY and SYGVKD. This CDR3 is 15 amino acids long. This CDR3 is CAISVGTSEYNEQFF.

The J gene is TRBJ2-1, the V gene TRBV11-3; without DNA, the TCRdb call of TRBD2 cannot be checked. The CDR3 length is 16 residues. In germline, CDR1 is SGHNT, CDR2 YENEEA. CDR3 residues: CASRAGLTHSYNEQFF.

This sequence joins TRBV5-1 and TRBJ1-1; as DNA is missing, the TRBD1 call by TCRdb cannot be tested. CDR3 length: 14 residues. CDR1 and CDR2 (germline): SGHRS, YFSETQ. CDR3 region: CASSLAGQGTEAFF.

The J gene is TRBJ2-7, the V gene TRBV20-1; lacking DNA, the TRBD1 call made by TCRdb goes unchecked. CDR3 length equals 13 residues. Germline V CDR1 and CDR2: DFQATT, SNEGSKA (reference sequence). The CDR3 region is CSARSPSGHEQYF.

The rearrangement uses TRBV5-6 and TRBJ2-3; TCRdb picks TRBD1, but there is no DNA to check that call. CDR3 length: 16 residues. CDR1 and CDR2 from the germline V gene are SGHDT and YYEEEE. The CDR3 loop reads CASSPGVVSGSDTQYF.

This rearrangement joins TRBV29-1 to TRBJ2-7; TCRdb outputs TRBD1, but without DNA this stays unchecked. This CDR3 region has 15 residues. Germline-derived CDR1 and CDR2 are SQVTM and ANQGSEA. The CDR3 sequence: CSVDLGRTGGNEQYF.

The chain employs TRBV28 and TRBJ2-1; TCRdb reports TRBD1, a call that lacks DNA to check it against. Looked up from germline, CDR1 is MDHEN and CDR2 is SYDVKM. The CDR3 is made up of 15 amino acids. The CDR3 spells CASTQAGTGVLWQFF.